This T cell receptor beta chain came from a study of cytomegalovirus exposure and HLA in healthy donors. Turning to the study itself: Among the 370 or so donors who were genotyped, about 84% fell in the genetic ancestry cluster that is associated with self-reported Caucasian donors. Study-wide results and limits: The authors confirmed in vitro that a few CMV-associated chains were specific for CMV antigens. As was reported, the HLA-A and HLA-B alleles of most subjects were accurately predicted from TCR beta sequences.

PCR amplification relied on 60 Vbeta primers (plus 13 Jbeta primers). This table comes from immunoSEQ multiplex PCR, and its TCRdb copy is limited to in-frame clones, with some not included. The sample shows around 120,000 clones, roughly three fifths of them seen only once. With regard to this clone: As yet, its antigen is unknown.

Per germline, CDR1 SGHNT and CDR2 YENEEA. V lost 5 bases to trimming and J lost 4 bases; unmatched junction nucleotides: 9. The CDR3 loop spans 16 amino acids. The TCR was taken from a man between 25 and 39 years old in good health and CMV-seropositive. The sample was PBMCs. The chain is built from TRBV11-3 and TRBJ2-2; 8 bases are a match to TRBD2. CDR3 DNA: TGTGCCAGCAGCGTCAACCCCGGGGGGGCCACCGGGGAGCTGTTTTTT. Translated: CASSVNPGGATGELFF.